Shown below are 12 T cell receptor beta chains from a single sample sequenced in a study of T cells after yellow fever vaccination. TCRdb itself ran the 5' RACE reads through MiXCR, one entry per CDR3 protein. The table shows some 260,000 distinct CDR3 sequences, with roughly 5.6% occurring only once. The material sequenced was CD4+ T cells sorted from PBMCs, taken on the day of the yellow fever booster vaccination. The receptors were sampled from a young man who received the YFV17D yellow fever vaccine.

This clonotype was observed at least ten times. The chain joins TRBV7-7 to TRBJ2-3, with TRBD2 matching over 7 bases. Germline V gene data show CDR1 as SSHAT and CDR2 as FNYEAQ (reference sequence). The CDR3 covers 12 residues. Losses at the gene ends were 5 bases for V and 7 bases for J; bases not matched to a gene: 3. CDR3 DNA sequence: TGTGCCAGCAGCCCGGGGGGTTATACGCAGTATTTT. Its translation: CASSPGGYTQYF.

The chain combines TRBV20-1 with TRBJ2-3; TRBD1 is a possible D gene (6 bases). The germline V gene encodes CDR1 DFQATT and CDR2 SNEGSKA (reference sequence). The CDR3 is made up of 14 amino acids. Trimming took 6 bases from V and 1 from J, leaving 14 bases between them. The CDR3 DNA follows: TGCAGTGCCGAAACGGACAGAGGCACAGATACGCAGTATTTT. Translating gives CSAETDRGTDTQYF.

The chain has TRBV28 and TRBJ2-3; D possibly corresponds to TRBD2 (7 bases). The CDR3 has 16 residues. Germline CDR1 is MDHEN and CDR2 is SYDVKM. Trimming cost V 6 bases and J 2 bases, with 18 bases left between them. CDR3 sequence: CASRTGRRGTTDTQYF. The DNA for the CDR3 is TGTGCCAGCAGAACAGGGAGGCGGGGGACCACAGATACGCAGTATTTT. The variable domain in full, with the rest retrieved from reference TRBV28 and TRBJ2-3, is DVKVTQSSRYLVKRTGEKVFLECVQDMDHENMFWYRQDPGLGLRLIYFSYDVKMKEKGDIPEGYSVSREKKERFSLILESASTNQTSMYLCASRTGRRGTTDTQYFGPGTRLTVL.

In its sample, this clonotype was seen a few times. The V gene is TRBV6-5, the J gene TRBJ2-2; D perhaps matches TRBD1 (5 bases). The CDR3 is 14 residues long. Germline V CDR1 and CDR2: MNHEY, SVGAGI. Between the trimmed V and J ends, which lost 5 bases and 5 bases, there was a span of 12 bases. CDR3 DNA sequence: TGTGCCAGCAGTCCCCTCAGGGTAACCGGGGAGCTGTTTTTT. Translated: CASSPLRVTGELFF.

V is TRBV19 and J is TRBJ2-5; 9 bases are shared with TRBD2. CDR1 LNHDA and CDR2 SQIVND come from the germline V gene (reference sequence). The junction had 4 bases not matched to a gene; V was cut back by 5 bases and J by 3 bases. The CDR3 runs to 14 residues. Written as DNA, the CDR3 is TGTGCCAGTAGTGGTAGCGGGGGTAAAGAGACCCAGTACTTC. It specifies CASSGSGGKETQYF.

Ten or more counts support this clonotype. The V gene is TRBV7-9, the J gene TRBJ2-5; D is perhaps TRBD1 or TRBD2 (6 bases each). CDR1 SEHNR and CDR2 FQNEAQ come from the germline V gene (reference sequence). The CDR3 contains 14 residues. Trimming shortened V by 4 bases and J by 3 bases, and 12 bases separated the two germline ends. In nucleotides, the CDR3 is TGTGCCAGCAGCTCCGAGGGGGGAGAAGAGACCCAGTACTTC. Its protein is CASSSEGGEETQYF.

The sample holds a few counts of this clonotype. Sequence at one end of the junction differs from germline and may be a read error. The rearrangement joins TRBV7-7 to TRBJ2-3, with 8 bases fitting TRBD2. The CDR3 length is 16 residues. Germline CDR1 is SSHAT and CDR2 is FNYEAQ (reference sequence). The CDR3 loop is CASSLGSSGATDTQYF. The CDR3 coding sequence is TGTGCTAGCAGCTTAGGCAGTAGCGGGGCCACAGATACGCAGTATTTT.

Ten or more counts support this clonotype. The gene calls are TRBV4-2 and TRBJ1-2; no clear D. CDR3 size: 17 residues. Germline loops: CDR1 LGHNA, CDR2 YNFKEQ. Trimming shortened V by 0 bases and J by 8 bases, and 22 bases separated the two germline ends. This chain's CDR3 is CASSQDQGGAVYWGYTF. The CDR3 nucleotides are TGTGCCAGCAGCCAAGATCAAGGCGGAGCCGTGTATTGGGGCTACACCTTC.

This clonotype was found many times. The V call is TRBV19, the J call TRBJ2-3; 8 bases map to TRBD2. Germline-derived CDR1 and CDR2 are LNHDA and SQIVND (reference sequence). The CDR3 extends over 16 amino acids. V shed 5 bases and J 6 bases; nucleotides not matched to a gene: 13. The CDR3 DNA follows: TGTGCCAGTAGTTCACCGGCCGGGGGGGCAACCGATACGCAGTATTTT. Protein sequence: CASSSPAGGATDTQYF.

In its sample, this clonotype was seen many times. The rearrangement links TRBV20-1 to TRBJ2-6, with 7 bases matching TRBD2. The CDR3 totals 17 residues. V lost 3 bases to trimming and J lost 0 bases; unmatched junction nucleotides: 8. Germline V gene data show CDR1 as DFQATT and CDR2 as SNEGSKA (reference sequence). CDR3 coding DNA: TGCAGTGCTAGGACTAGCAACTCAATCTCTGGGGCCAACGTCCTGACTTTC. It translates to CSARTSNSISGANVLTF.

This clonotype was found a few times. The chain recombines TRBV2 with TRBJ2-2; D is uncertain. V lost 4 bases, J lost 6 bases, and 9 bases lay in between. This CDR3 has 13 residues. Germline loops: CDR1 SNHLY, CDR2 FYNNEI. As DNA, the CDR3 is TGTGCCAGCAGTGTGGCCCCAGCCGGGGAGCTGTTTTTT. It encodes CASSVAPAGELFF.

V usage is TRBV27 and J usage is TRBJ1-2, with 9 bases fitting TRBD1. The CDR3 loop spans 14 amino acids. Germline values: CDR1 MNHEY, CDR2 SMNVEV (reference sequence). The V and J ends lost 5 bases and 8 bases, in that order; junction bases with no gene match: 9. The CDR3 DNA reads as TGTGCCAGCAGTCCTGGACAGGGGAAACGCGGCTACACCTTC. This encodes CASSPGQGKRGYTF.